Listed here is a single TCR beta chain. Antigen specificity is unknown. Profiled with immunoSEQ multiplex PCR; TCRdb holds only in-frame clones, not every one. The data show around 9,300 clones, roughly 91% seen once. This entry belongs to a study of T cells in pancreatic ductal adenocarcinoma. Findings and caveats of the study: Unique clonotypes were 7.5 to 10-fold more numerous in blood than in tumor. This surgical cohort overrepresents the minority presenting with early-stage disease. Blood clonality (roughly 0.07) did not differ significantly from tumor (approximately 0.12).

Per germline, CDR1 SGHDT and CDR2 YYEEEE. The V segment lost 2 bases and the J segment 3 bases; nucleotides outside the gene matches: 1. The CDR3 runs to 13 residues. The selected patients with pancreatic ductal adenocarcinoma had surgery but no neoadjuvant therapy. The sequence derives from a human donor with pancreatic ductal adenocarcinoma. Sequenced material: PBMCs. The chain joins TRBV5-6 to TRBJ2-7, with 8 bases fitting TRBD1. The CDR3 reads CASSLGTGYEQYF. DNA for the CDR3: TGTGCCAGCAGCTTAGGGACAGGCTACGAGCAGTACTTC. The full variable domain, rest sourced from reference TRBV5-6 and TRBJ2-7, is DAGVTQSPTHLIKTRGQQVTLRCSPKSGHDTVSWYQQALGQGPQFIFQYYEEEERQRGNFPDRFSGHQFPNYSSELNVNALLLGDSALYLCASSLGTGYEQYFGPGTRLTVT.